The T cell receptor (beta chain) described here comes from a study of T-cell reconstitution after alpha-beta-depleted transplantation in children. Study observations and caveats: Among T cells one year after transplant, newly produced cells accounted for most counts and diversity. Reports say that about two months after transplant, the alpha-beta T cells came out of several hundred graft clones that had expanded.

CDR1 DFQATT and CDR2 SNEGSKA come from the germline V gene (reference sequence). This CDR3 has 15 residues. V lost 7 bases, J lost 2 bases, and 12 bases stayed unmatched. This clonotype was found many times. Its cognate antigen is unknown. Library preparation (for TCRbeta) was performed with unique molecular identifiers. TCRdb redid the calling of the PCR reads with MiXCR, one entry per CDR3 protein. There are about 130,000 distinct CDR3 sequences in the sample; more than 9.5% occur only once, and 20% to 30% lies in the top ten. The source was PBMCs, mostly from graft donor cells, collected 180 days after TCRalphabeta/CD19-depleted stem cell transplant. The chain combines TRBV20-1 with TRBJ2-3, with 7 bases that match TRBD1. The receptor's source is a girl less than two years old who had a stem cell transplant for combined immunodeficiency, so the T cells may come from the graft donor. The CDR3 region has the DNA TGCAGTGTGCACCGACAGGGCATTCCCACAGATACGCAGTATTTT. Residues: CSVHRQGIPTDTQYF.